The clone carrying this T cell receptor delta chain is medium-sized. Other DNA sequences in this sample translate to the same CDR3. This record belongs to a study of gamma-delta T cells after stem cell transplantation. TCRdb reanalyzed the RT-PCR reads using CATT. The sample contains roughly 2,500 delta-chain clones, just over 2.5% of which appear only once. Trimming removed 0 bases from V and 0 bases from J; junction bases left unmatched: 9. The CDR3 runs 19 residues. CDR1 GEAIGNYY and CDR2 EKD come from the germline V gene. This chain links TRDV2 with TRDJ1; 13 positions agree with TRDD3. The TCR sequence derives from a human donor. It is not recorded whose cells these are; they may come from a transplant donor. The sequenced sample consisted of gamma-delta T cells. CDR3 DNA: TGTGCCTGTGACACCGTGGGACTGGGGGATACGGGCGACACCGATAAACTCATCTTT. Translated, it gives CACDTVGLGDTGDTDKLIF.